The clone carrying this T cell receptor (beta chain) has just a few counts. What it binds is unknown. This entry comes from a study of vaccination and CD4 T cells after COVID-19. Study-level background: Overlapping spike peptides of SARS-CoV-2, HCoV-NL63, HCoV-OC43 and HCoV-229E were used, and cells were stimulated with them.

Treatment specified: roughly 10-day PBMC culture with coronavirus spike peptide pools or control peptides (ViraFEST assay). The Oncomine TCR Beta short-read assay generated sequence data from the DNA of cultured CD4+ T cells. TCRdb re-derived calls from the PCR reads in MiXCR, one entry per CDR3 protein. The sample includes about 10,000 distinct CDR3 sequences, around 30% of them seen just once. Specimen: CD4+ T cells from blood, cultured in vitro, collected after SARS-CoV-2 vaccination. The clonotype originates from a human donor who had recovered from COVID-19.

CDR3 sequence reads: CASSNQPGTGRAGANVLTF. The CDR3 coding sequence is TGTGCCAGCAGCAACCAGCCCGGGACAGGGAGGGCTGGGGCCAACGTCCTGACTTTC. V gene TRBV5-4 combines with J gene TRBJ2-6; 9 positions match TRBD1. The length of the CDR3 is 19 residues. Per the germline V gene, CDR1 is SGHNT and CDR2 is YYREEE (reference sequence). The V and J ends lost 4 bases and 2 bases, in that order; junction bases with no gene match: 13.